The source of this T cell receptor (beta chain) is a study of blood T cell repertoires in COVID-19. Study as a whole: COVID-19 samples collected from the United States, Italy and Spain covered acute and convalescent phases.

Using immunoSEQ multiplex PCR, the repertoire was profiled, and TCRdb retains in-frame clones only, with some absent. The sample has 250,000 to 400,000 clones; approximately 87% are singletons. Germline V gives CDR1 MNHNS, CDR2 SASEGT. The V gene end was trimmed by 3 bases and the J gene end by 8 bases; junction bases not matched to a gene: 4. The CDR3 contains 14 residues. The source material was peripheral blood. The receptor comes from a woman aged 30 to 39 with COVID-19, enrolled during active disease. The rearrangement links TRBV6-1 to TRBJ1-6; 7 bases agree with TRBD1. This CDR3 reads CASSDRQGDSPLHF. CDR3 bases: TGTGCCAGCAGTGACCGACAGGGCGATTCACCCCTCCACTTT.